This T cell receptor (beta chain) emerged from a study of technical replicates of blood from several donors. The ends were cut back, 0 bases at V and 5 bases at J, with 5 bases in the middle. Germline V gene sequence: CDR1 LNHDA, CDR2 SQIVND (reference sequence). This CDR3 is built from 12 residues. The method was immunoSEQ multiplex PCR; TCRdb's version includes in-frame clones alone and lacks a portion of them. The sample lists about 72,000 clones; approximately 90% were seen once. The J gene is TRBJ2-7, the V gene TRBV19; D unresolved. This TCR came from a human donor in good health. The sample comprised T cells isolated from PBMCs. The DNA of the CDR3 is TGTGCCAGTAGTATAGATCAGGACGAGCAGTACTTC. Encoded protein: CASSIDQDEQYF.